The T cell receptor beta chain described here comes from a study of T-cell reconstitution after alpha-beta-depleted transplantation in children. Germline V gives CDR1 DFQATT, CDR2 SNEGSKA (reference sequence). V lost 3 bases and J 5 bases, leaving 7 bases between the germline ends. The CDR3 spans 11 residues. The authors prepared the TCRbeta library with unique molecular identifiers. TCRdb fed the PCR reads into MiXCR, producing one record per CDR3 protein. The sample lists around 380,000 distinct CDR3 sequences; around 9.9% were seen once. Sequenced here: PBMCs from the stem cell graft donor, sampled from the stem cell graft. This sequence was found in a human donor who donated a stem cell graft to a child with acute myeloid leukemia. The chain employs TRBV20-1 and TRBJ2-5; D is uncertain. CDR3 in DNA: TGCAGTGCTAGGTTGGAGGAGACCCAGTACTTC. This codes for CSARLEETQYF.